This TCR beta chain was captured by sequencing in a study of cytomegalovirus exposure and HLA in healthy donors. As regards this clone: Other DNA sequences from this sample encode an identical CDR3 as well.

Primers: 60 Vbeta forward and 13 Jbeta reverse. Repertoires were generated with immunoSEQ multiplex PCR, while TCRdb's copy carries only in-frame clones and drops some. Here the sample spans about 120,000 clones, around 78% being singletons. Germline V gives CDR1 SGDLS, CDR2 YYNGEE. This CDR3 is 14 amino acids long. Trimming took 2 bases from V and 5 from J; bases not matched to a gene: 2. The sample taken for sequencing was PBMCs. V gene TRBV9 combines with J gene TRBJ1-1; 11 nucleotides align to TRBD1. The sequence derives from a woman in her thirties in good health and CMV-seronegative. In nucleotides, the CDR3 is TGTGCCAGCAGCGTCGGGACAGGGGGGACTGAAGCTTTCTTT. Its translation: CASSVGTGGTEAFF.